What follows are 31 T cell receptor beta chains derived from one specimen sequenced in a study of T cells after yellow fever vaccination. A single record per CDR3 protein comes from TCRdb applying MiXCR to the 5' RACE reads. The sample yields about 500,000 distinct CDR3 sequences, 17% seen once. The sequenced sample was PBMCs, obtained less than 6 days after the first yellow fever vaccination. Source of these receptors: a man aged 18-30 years who received the YFV17D yellow fever vaccine.

The chain joins TRBV20-1 to TRBJ2-5, with a tentative D call TRBD2 (5 bases). Germline CDR1 reads DFQATT; CDR2 reads SNEGSKA (reference sequence). V was cut by 4 bases and J by 1 base, with 13 bases left in between. This CDR3 has 14 amino acids. This CDR3 is CSATHLRGQETQYF. The CDR3 nucleotides are TGCAGTGCTACGCATCTCCGGGGCCAAGAGACCCAGTACTTC.

The rearrangement links TRBV18 to TRBJ1-1, with D possibly matching TRBD1 (6 bases). V was trimmed by 4 bases and J by 4 bases, leaving 22 bases between them. Per the germline V gene, CDR1 is KGHSH and CDR2 is LQKENI. The CDR3 covers 17 residues. The CDR3 DNA sequence: TGTGCCAGCTCACTAAATGGAGGGGGGCGCGGAACCACTGAAGCTTTCTTT. Its translation is CASSLNGGGRGTTEAFF.

This sequence joins TRBV10-3 and TRBJ2-1, with a tentative D call TRBD2 (7 bases). Looked up from germline, CDR1 is ENHRY and CDR2 is SYGVKD. V was pared by 0 bases and J by 6 bases, with 24 bases between. The CDR3 covers 19 residues. The CDR3 reads CAISESPWGRGGRGNEQFF. The CDR3 DNA reads TGTGCCATCAGTGAGTCGCCGTGGGGGCGCGGGGGACGGGGCAATGAGCAGTTCTTC.

This clonotype has only a few counts. The CDR3 sequence is CASSKGRSGNTIYF. The DNA for the CDR3 is TGTGCCAGCAGCAAGGGGAGATCTGGAAACACCATATATTTT. V and J are TRBV21-1 and TRBJ1-3. TRBV21-1 is classified as a pseudogene. The CDR3 sequence is 14 residues long.

The chain combines TRBV10-3 with TRBJ2-1; 7 bases match TRBD2. CDR3 length: 17 residues. The V segment lost 6 bases and the J segment 8 bases; nucleotides outside the gene matches: 19. Germline CDR1 and CDR2: ENHRY and SYGVKD. CDR3 residues: CAIRTPDLAGVRDEQFF. The CDR3 DNA sequence: TGTGCCATCAGAACTCCCGATCTGGCGGGGGTTAGGGATGAGCAGTTCTTC.

This clonotype was counted at least ten times. This chain links TRBV10-3 with TRBJ2-3; D possibly corresponds to TRBD2 (6 bases). CDR3 length: 12 residues. Germline V gives CDR1 ENHRY, CDR2 SYGVKD. Trimming left V 7 bases short and J 5 bases short, with 10 bases between. The CDR3 reads CAIKGSGDTQYF. CDR3 DNA: TGTGCCATCAAAGGTAGCGGAGATACGCAGTATTTT.

The genes are TRBV4-2 and TRBJ2-3; 8 positions agree with TRBD2. The germline V gene encodes CDR1 LGHNA and CDR2 YNFKEQ. The CDR3 extends over 19 amino acids. J lost 0 bases, V lost 6 bases, and 17 bases had no gene match. CDR3 sequence: CASSPDTSGLFASTDTQYF. The CDR3 bases are TGTGCCAGCAGTCCCGATACTAGCGGACTGTTCGCTAGCACAGATACGCAGTATTTT.

The chain carries TRBV7-3 and TRBJ2-3, with D perhaps being TRBD1 or TRBD2 (5 bases each). Looked up from germline, CDR1 is SGHTA and CDR2 is FQGTGA. V was trimmed by 5 bases and J by 6 bases, leaving 12 bases between them. This CDR3 comprises 13 residues. The CDR3 protein is CASSTRWGDTQYF. Here the CDR3 DNA reads TGTGCCAGCAGCACCCGATGGGGGGATACGCAGTATTTT.

This clonotype was seen a few times. V and J are TRBV24-1 and TRBJ1-5, with TRBD1 as a possible D gene (6 bases). The CDR3 is 15 residues long. Trimming cost V 7 bases and J 0 bases, with 12 bases left between them. The V gene's germline CDR1 is KGHDR and CDR2 SFDVKD. CDR3 bases: TGTGCCACCAGCGATGGGACATATAGCAATCAGCCCCAGCATTTT. Protein sequence: CATSDGTYSNQPQHF.

This sequence joins TRBV5-8 and TRBJ2-5; no clear D. CDR3 length: 15 amino acids. V dropped 0 bases and J dropped 5 bases, with 14 bases sitting between them. Per the germline V gene, CDR1 is SGHTS and CDR2 is YDEGEE. The CDR3 bases are TGTGCCAGCAGCTTGGGGGATTCCGGGCGGGAGACCCAGTACTTC. Its protein is CASSLGDSGRETQYF.

A few counts support this clonotype. The V and J genes are TRBV20-1 and TRBJ1-1; D remains unclear. Looked up from germline, CDR1 is DFQATT and CDR2 is SNEGSKA (reference sequence). This CDR3 is 15 amino acids long. Trimming took 2 bases from V and 0 from J, leaving 13 bases between them. In DNA, the CDR3 is TGCAGTGCTAGATCCCTCCAAACATTGAACACTGAAGCTTTCTTT. This sequence encodes CSARSLQTLNTEAFF.

Concerning this clonotype: One end of the junction fails to match germline, which may point to a read error. This chain connects TRBV7-7 to TRBJ2-1; 8 bases match TRBD1. Germline V gene sequence: CDR1 SSHAT, CDR2 FNYEAQ (reference sequence). The CDR3 length is 15 residues. CDR3 in amino acids: CASSLVVDRVGEQFF. In DNA form, the CDR3 reads TGTGCTAGCAGCTTAGTAGTGGACAGGGTGGGTGAGCAGTTCTTC.

This clonotype was recorded at least ten times. CDR3 sequence: CATSRASLTDTQYF. The CDR3 DNA reads TGTGCCACCAGCAGAGCGAGCCTCACAGATACGCAGTATTTT. J is TRBJ2-3 and V is TRBV15; D is ambiguous. Germline V gene data show CDR1 as LNHNV and CDR2 as YYDKDF (reference sequence). The CDR3 length is 14 residues. V was cut by 1 base and J by 2 bases, with 7 bases left in between.

The chain links TRBV5-1 to TRBJ2-1, with D uncertain. Germline lookup yields CDR1 SGHRS and CDR2 YFSETQ. V was cut by 2 bases and J by 5 bases, with 11 bases left in between. The CDR3 has 14 residues. The CDR3 coding sequence is TGCGCCAGCAGCTTTCGGTTCGGTAACAATGAGCAGTTCTTC. Protein: CASSFRFGNNEQFF.

The chain uses TRBV7-9 and TRBJ2-7; TRBD1 matches at 7 bases. Losses at the gene ends were 5 bases for V and 4 bases for J; bases not matched to a gene: 8. Germline loops: CDR1 SEHNR, CDR2 FQNEAQ (reference sequence). The CDR3 has 14 residues. CDR3 protein: CASSRTGTEYEQYF. The CDR3 DNA reads TGTGCCAGCAGCCGGACCGGGACAGAATACGAGCAGTACTTC.

The genes are TRBV7-2 and TRBJ1-5; D gene unclear. Trimming left V 1 base short and J 0 bases short, with 4 bases between. The CDR3 has 14 residues. Germline V lookup: CDR1 SGHTA, CDR2 FQGNSA. CDR3 loop: CASSLVPSNQPQHF. CDR3 nucleotide sequence: TGTGCCAGCAGCTTAGTTCCTAGCAATCAGCCCCAGCATTTT.

This chain connects TRBV19 to TRBJ1-6; D is perhaps TRBD1 (5 bases). The CDR3 has 13 amino acids. Germline lookup yields CDR1 LNHDA and CDR2 SQIVND (reference sequence). V gave up 5 bases and J gave up 7 bases, with 9 bases separating them. This CDR3 reads CASSPGKNSPLHF. The CDR3 DNA sequence: TGTGCCAGTAGTCCAGGGAAGAATTCACCCCTCCACTTT.

This clonotype has a handful of counts. This sequence joins TRBV2 and TRBJ1-3; D unclear. The CDR3 has 15 residues. Germline V CDR1 and CDR2: SNHLY, FYNNEI. V lost 6 bases and J 2 bases, leaving 14 bases between the germline ends. Written as DNA, the CDR3 is TGTGCCAGCAGCGAGGACGCGTTCACTGGAAACACCATATATTTT. Protein: CASSEDAFTGNTIYF.

This clonotype turned up a few times. The CDR3 region is CASSHRRDRYYGYTF. DNA for the CDR3: TGTGCCAGCAGCCACCGCCGAGACAGATACTATGGCTACACCTTC. The chain couples TRBV3-1 to TRBJ1-2; TRBD1 might be the D (5 bases). This CDR3 region has 15 residues. Trimming took off 3 bases at V and 3 bases at J, with 14 bases between the two ends. The germline gives CDR1 LGHDT, CDR2 YNNKEL (reference sequence).

The genes are TRBV7-2 and TRBJ1-5; 7 nucleotides line up with TRBD1. The CDR3 has 15 residues. After removal of 5 bases from V and 4 bases from J, the junction contained 8 bases not matched to a gene. Germline-derived CDR1 and CDR2 are SGHTA and FQGNSA. The CDR3 coding sequence is TGTGCCAGCAGCCACACCGGGACAGCGAATCAGCCCCAGCATTTT. It codes for CASSHTGTANQPQHF.

This clonotype was found a few times. The V and J genes are TRBV12-3 or TRBV12-4 and TRBJ2-1; 7 bases are shared with TRBD2. V lost 2 bases and J lost 4; bases outside the gene matches: 11. This CDR3 is built from 17 residues. CDR3 in DNA: TGTGCCAGCAGTTTAAGAGGAAGGCGGGGGTCATACAATGAGCAGTTCTTC. It codes for CASSLRGRRGSYNEQFF.

The rearrangement uses TRBV4-3 and TRBJ2-3; perhaps TRBD1 as D (7 bases). The CDR3 sequence is 13 residues long. Deletions cut 10 bases from V and 5 bases from J, with 16 bases between. CDR1 is LGHNA and CDR2 is YSLEER in the germline V gene. CDR3 sequence reads: CATGGTEGDTQYF. Written as DNA, the CDR3 is TGCGCCACCGGAGGGACAGAGGGAGATACGCAGTATTTT.

In DNA, the CDR3 is TGTGCCAGCAGCCACCTGGACAGGGTTGAAGCTTTCTTT. Translation gives CASSHLDRVEAFF. The genes are TRBV5-5 and TRBJ1-1; TRBD1 aligns across 8 bases. The CDR3 is 13 residues long. Germline CDR1 is SGHKS and CDR2 is YYEKEE (reference sequence). The J segment lost 7 bases and the V segment lost 4 bases, leaving 6 bases of the junction unmatched.

The chain employs TRBV6-1 and TRBJ1-6, with D possibly TRBD1 on 6 matching bases. With 3 bases removed from V and 11 bases from J, the gap between germline ends came to 17 bases. CDR3 length: 15 residues. CDR1 is MNHNS and CDR2 is SASEGT in the germline V gene. CDR3 amino acids: CASSENRVLAPPLHF. The CDR3 region has the DNA TGTGCCAGCAGTGAGAACAGGGTTTTGGCTCCACCCCTCCACTTT.

This clonotype was seen a handful of times. The chain joins TRBV19 to TRBJ1-1; TRBD1 agrees at 9 bases. V lost 9 bases to trimming and J lost 5 bases; unmatched junction nucleotides: 1. Looked up from germline, CDR1 is LNHDA and CDR2 is SQIVND (reference sequence). This CDR3 spans 11 amino acids. CDR3 sequence: CASGQGTEAFF. DNA for the CDR3: TGTGCCAGCGGACAGGGGACTGAAGCTTTCTTT.

This clonotype came up many times. CDR3: CASSQDRVGSPLHF. The DNA of the CDR3 is TGTGCCAGCAGCCAAGATAGGGTAGGATCACCCCTCCACTTT. The chain is built from TRBV3-1 and TRBJ1-6; D unresolved. CDR3 length equals 14 residues. V lost 0 bases, J lost 10 bases, and 10 bases lay in between. Germline V CDR1 and CDR2: LGHDT, YNNKEL (reference sequence).

The gene calls are TRBV18 and TRBJ1-2, with D unclear. V gave up 3 bases and J gave up 1 base, with 9 bases separating them. Germline loops: CDR1 KGHSH, CDR2 LQKENI. This CDR3 is 14 amino acids long. The CDR3 loop reads CASSPREFNYGYTF. The CDR3 DNA reads as TGTGCCAGCTCACCTCGGGAGTTTAACTATGGCTACACCTTC.

There are a few counts of this clonotype. V is TRBV5-1 and J is TRBJ2-5; D is uncertain. The CDR3 is made up of 12 amino acids. Germline V gene lookup returns CDR1 SGHRS and CDR2 YFSETQ. The V gene lost 4 bases and the J gene lost 4 bases, with 8 bases spanning the gap. CDR3 sequence (DNA): TGCGCCAGCAGCGTCCCCCGAGAGACCCAGTACTTC. Translated: CASSVPRETQYF.

The rearrangement joins TRBV2 to TRBJ1-5; D uncertain. CDR1 and CDR2 from the germline V gene are SNHLY and FYNNEI. V lost 7 bases and J 4 bases, leaving 17 bases between the germline ends. There are 15 residues in the CDR3. CDR3 loop: CASTYLASGNQPQHF. As DNA, the CDR3 is TGTGCCAGCACCTATTTGGCCTCGGGTAATCAGCCCCAGCATTTT.

In its sample, this clonotype was seen a few times. A junction end diverges from the germline sequence, so it may reflect a read error. The chain links TRBV7-9 to TRBJ1-6, with a tentative D call TRBD1 (5 bases). This CDR3 contains 15 residues. Per the germline V gene, CDR1 is SEHNR and CDR2 is FQNEAQ (reference sequence). The CDR3 DNA reads as TGTGCCAGCAGCCTAGCTGACAGAAACAATTCACCCCTCCACTTT. Translation: CASSLADRNNSPLHF.

This clonotype was counted between two and nine times. V usage is TRBV7-2 and J usage is TRBJ1-2, with D perhaps matching TRBD1 (6 bases). V dropped 2 bases and J dropped 8 bases, with 9 bases sitting between them. This CDR3 spans 12 amino acids. The germline CDR1 and CDR2 sequences are SGHTA and FQGNSA. The CDR3, as DNA: TGTGCCAGCAGCTTATTTGGGGGCGGCTACACCTTC. As protein: CASSLFGGGYTF.